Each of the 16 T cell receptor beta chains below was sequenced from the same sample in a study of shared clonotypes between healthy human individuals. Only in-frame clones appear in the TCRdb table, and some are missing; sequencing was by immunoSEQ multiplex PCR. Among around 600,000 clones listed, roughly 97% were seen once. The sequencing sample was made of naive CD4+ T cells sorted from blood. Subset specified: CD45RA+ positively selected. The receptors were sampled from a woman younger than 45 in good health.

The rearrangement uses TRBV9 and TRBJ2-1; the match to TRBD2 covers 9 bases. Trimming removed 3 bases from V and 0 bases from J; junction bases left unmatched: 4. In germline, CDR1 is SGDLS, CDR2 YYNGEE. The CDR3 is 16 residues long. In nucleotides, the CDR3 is TGTGCCAGCAGCGGCCTTAGCGGGAGCTCCTACAATGAGCAGTTCTTC. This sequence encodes CASSGLSGSSYNEQFF.

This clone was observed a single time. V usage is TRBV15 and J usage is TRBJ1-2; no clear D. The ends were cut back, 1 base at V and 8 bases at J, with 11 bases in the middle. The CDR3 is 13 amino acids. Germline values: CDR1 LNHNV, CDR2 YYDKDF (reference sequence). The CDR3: CATSRATLGGYTF. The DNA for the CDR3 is TGTGCCACCAGCAGAGCAACTTTGGGGGGCTACACCTTC.

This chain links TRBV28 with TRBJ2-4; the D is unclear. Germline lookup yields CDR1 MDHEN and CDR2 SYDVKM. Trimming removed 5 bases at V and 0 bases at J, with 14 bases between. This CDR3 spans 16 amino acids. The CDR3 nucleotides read TGTGCCAGCAGTCGCCTGGACGGTGGAGCCAAAAACATTCAGTACTTC. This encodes CASSRLDGGAKNIQYF.

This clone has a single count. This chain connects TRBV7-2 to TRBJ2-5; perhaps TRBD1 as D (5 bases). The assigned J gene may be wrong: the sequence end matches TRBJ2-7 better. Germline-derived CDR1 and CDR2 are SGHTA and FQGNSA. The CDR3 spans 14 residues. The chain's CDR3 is CASSLVRQSDEQYF. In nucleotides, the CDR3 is TGTGCCAGCAGCTTAGTTCGACAGAGCGACGAGCAGTACTTC.

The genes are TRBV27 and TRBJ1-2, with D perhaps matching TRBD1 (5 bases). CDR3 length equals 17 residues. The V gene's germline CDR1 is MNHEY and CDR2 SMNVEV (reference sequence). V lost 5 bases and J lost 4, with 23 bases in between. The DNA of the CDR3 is TGTGCCAGCAGTGAACTTTCGCAGGGCCGACCTGGCTATGGCTACACCTTC. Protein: CASSELSQGRPGYGYTF.

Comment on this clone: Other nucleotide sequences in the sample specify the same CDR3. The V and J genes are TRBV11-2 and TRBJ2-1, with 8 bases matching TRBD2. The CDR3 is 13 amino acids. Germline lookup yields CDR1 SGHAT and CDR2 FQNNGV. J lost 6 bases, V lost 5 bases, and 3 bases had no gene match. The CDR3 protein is CASSLGLVNEQFF. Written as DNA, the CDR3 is TGTGCCAGCAGCCTGGGACTAGTCAATGAGCAGTTCTTC. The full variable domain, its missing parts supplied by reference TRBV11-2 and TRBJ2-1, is EAGVAQSPRYKIIEKRQSVAFWCNPISGHATLYWYQQILGQGPKLLIQFQNNGVVDDSQLPKDRFSAERLKGVDSTLKIQPAKLEDSAVYLCASSLGLVNEQFFGPGTRLTVL.

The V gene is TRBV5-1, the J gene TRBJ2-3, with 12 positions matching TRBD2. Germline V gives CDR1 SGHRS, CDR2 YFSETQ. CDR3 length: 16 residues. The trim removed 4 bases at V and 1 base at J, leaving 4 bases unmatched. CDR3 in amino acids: CASSPRTSGGTDTQYF. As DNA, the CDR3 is TGCGCCAGCAGCCCAAGGACTAGCGGGGGCACAGATACGCAGTATTTT.

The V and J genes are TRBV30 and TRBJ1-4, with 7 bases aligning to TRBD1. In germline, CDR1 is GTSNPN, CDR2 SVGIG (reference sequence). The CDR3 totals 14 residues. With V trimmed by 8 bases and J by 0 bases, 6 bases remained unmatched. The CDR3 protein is CAGRDRSTNEKLFF. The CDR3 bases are TGTGCCGGCCGGGACAGATCAACTAATGAAAAACTGTTTTTT.

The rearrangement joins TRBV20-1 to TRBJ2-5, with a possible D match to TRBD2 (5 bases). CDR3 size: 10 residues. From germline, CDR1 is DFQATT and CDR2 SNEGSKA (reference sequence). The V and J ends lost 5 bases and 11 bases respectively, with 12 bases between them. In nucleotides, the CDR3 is TGCAGTGCTGGGGAGTTGCGGCAGTACTTC. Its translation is CSAGELRQYF.

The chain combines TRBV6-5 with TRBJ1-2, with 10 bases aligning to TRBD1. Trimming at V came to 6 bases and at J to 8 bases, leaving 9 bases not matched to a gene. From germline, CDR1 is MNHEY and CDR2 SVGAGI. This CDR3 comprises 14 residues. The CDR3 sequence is CASRGTGAGGGYTF. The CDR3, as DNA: TGTGCCAGCAGGGGGACAGGGGCCGGAGGGGGCTACACCTTC.

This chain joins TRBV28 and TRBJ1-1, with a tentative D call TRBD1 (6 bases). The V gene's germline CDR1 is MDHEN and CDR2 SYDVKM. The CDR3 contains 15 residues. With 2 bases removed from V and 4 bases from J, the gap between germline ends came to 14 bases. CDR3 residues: CASSLDGGPSTEAFF. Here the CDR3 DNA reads TGTGCCAGCAGTTTAGACGGGGGCCCCAGCACTGAAGCTTTCTTT. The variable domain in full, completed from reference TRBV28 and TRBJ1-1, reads DVKVTQSSRYLVKRTGEKVFLECVQDMDHENMFWYRQDPGLGLRLIYFSYDVKMKEKGDIPEGYSVSREKKERFSLILESASTNQTSMYLCASSLDGGPSTEAFFGQGTRLTVV.

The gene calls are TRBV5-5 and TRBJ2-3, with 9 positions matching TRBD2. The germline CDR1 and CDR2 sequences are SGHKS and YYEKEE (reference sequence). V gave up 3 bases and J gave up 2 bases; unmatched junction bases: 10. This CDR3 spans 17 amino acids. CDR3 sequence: CASSSGLADPPTDTQYF. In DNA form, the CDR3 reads TGTGCCAGCAGCTCGGGACTAGCCGACCCCCCCACAGATACGCAGTATTTT.

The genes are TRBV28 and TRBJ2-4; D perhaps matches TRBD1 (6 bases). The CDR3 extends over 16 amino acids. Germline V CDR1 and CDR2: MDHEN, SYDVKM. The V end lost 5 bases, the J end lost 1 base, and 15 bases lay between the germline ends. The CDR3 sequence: CASSPRGTGAKNIQYF. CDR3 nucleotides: TGTGCCAGCAGTCCCAGGGGTACGGGGGCCAAAAACATTCAGTACTTC. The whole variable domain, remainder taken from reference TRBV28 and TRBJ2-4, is DVKVTQSSRYLVKRTGEKVFLECVQDMDHENMFWYRQDPGLGLRLIYFSYDVKMKEKGDIPEGYSVSREKKERFSLILESASTNQTSMYLCASSPRGTGAKNIQYFGAGTRLSVL.

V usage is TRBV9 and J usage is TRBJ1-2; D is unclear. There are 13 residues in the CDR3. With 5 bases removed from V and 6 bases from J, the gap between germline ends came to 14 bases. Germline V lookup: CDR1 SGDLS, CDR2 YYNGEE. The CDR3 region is CASSSAGSNGYTF. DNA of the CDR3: TGTGCCAGCAGTTCGGCAGGATCAAATGGCTACACCTTC.

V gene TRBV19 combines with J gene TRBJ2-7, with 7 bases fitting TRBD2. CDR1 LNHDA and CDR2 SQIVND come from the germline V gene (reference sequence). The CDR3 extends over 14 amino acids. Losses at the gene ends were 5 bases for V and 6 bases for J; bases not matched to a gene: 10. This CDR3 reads CASSFVSGSGEQYF. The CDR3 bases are TGTGCCAGTAGTTTCGTTAGCGGGTCCGGCGAGCAGTACTTC.

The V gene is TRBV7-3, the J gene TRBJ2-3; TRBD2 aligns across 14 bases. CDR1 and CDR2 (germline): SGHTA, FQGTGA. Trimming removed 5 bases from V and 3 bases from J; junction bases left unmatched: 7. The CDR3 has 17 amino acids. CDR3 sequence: CASSRGLAGGSTDTQYF. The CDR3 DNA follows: TGTGCCAGCAGCCGCGGACTAGCGGGAGGAAGTACAGATACGCAGTATTTT.